The clone carrying this T cell receptor (beta chain) showed up just once. Its antigen is unknown. The sample comes from a study of yellow fever vaccine responses in identical twins. Regarding the study as a whole: Reportedly, the response of twins' T cells to the vaccine seemed partly convergent, partly personalized.

One entry per CDR3 protein, called by TCRdb with MiXCR from the RT-PCR reads. Here the sample spans about 18,000 distinct CDR3 sequences, roughly two thirds being singletons. Deletions cut 6 bases from V and 6 bases from J, with 9 bases between. Germline-derived CDR1 and CDR2 are SQVTM and ANQGSEA. This CDR3 has 11 residues. The V gene is TRBV29-1, the J gene TRBJ2-1; D is unclear. The clonotype originates from a woman in her late teens or twenties who received the yellow fever vaccine. The material was T cells from blood (PBMCs), unsorted or a sorted subset (not recorded which), obtained before or after yellow fever vaccination (not recorded which). CDR3 DNA: TGCAGCGTAAGGACGGGCAATGAGCAGTTCTTC. Amino acid sequence: CSVRTGNEQFF.